This TCR beta chain was captured by sequencing in a study of T-cell reconstitution after alpha-beta-depleted transplantation in children. This clonotype was detected a few times. What it recognizes is unknown. Molecular barcoding with unique molecular identifiers was used for the TCRbeta library. TCRdb re-called the PCR reads through MiXCR, storing one row per CDR3 protein. This sample has 200,000 to 250,000 distinct CDR3 sequences; about 24% occur once, and the top ten carry about 5%. General study findings and limits: High day-60 TCRbeta diversity in some patients came from surviving recipient T cells and thymic progenitors. As was reported, about two months after transplant, alpha-beta T cells came from several hundred expanded graft clones. T-cell counts and diversity were attributed mostly to newly produced T cells one year after transplant.

This specimen consisted of PBMCs, mostly from graft donor cells, obtained 360 days after TCRalphabeta/CD19-depleted stem cell transplant. This clonotype was sampled from a female patient aged 2-10 years who had a stem cell transplant for congenital amegakaryocytic thrombocytopenia, so the T cells may come from the graft donor.

This CDR3 reads CAWSGRVGTDTQYF. In DNA, the CDR3 is TGTGCCTGGAGTGGCAGGGTTGGCACAGATACGCAGTATTTT. The chain couples TRBV30 to TRBJ2-3, with a tentative D call TRBD1 (5 bases). Trimming stripped 1 base from V and 1 base from J, with 9 bases between. Germline V gene sequence: CDR1 GTSNPN, CDR2 SVGIG (reference sequence). This CDR3 comprises 14 residues.